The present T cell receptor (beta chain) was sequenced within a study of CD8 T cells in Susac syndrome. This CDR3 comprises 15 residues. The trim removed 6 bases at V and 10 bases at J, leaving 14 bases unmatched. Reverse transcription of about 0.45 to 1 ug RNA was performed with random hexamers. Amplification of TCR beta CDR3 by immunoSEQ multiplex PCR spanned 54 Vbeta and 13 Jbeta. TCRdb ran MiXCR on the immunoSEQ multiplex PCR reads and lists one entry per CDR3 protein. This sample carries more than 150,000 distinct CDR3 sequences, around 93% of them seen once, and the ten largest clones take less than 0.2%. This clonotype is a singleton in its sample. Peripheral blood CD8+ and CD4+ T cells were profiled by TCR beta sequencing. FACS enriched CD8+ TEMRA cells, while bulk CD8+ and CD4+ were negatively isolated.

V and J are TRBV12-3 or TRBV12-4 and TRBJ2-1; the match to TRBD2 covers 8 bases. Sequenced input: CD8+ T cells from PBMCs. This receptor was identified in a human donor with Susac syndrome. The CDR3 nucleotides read TGTGCCAGCAGATCCGGGACTAGTGGAACGGGGGAGCAGTTCTTC. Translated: CASRSGTSGTGEQFF.